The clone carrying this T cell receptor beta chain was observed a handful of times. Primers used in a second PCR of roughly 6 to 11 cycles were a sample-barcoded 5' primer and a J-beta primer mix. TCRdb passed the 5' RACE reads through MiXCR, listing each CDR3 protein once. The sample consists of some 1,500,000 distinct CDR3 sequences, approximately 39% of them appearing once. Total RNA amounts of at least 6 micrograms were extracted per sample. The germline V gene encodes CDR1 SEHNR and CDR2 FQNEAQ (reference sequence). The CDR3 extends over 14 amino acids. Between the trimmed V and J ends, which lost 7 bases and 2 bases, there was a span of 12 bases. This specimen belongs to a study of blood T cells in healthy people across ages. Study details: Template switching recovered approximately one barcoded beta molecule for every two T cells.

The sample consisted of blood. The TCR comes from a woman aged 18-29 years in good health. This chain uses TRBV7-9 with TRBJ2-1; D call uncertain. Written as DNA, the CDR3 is TGTGCCAGCAACCCTTACCAGGCCTACAATGAGCAGTTCTTC. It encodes CASNPYQAYNEQFF. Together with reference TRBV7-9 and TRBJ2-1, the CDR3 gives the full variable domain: DTGVSQNPRHKITKRGQNVTFRCDPISEHNRLYWYRQTLGQGPEFLTYFQNEAQLEKSRLLSDRFSAERPKGSFSTLEIQRTEQGDSAMYLCASNPYQAYNEQFFGPGTRLTVL.